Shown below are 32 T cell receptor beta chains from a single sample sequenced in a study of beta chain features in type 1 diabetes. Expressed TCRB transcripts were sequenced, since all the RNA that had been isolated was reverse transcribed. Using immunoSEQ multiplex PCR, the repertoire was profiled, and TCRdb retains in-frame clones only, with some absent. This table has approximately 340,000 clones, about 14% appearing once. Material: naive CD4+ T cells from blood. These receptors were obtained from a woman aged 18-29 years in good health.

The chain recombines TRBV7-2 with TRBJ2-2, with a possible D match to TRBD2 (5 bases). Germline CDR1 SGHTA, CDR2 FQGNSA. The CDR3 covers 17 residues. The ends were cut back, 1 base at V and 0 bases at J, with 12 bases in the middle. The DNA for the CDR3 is TGTGCCAGCAGCTTAGATTCCGGACTCGCGAACACCGGGGAGCTGTTTTTT. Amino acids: CASSLDSGLANTGELFF. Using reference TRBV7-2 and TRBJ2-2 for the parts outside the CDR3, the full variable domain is GAGVSQSPSNKVTEKGKDVELRCDPISGHTALYWYRQSLGQGLEFLIYFQGNSAPDKSGLPSDRFSAERTGGSVSTLTIQRTQQEDSAVYLCASSLDSGLANTGELFFGEGSRLTVL.

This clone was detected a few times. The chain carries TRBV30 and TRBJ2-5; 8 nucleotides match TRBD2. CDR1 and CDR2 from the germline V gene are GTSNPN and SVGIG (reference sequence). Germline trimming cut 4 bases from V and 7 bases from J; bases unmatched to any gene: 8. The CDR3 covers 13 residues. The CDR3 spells CAWKNAAGGTQYF. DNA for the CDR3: TGTGCCTGGAAGAACGCGGCGGGGGGGACCCAGTACTTC.

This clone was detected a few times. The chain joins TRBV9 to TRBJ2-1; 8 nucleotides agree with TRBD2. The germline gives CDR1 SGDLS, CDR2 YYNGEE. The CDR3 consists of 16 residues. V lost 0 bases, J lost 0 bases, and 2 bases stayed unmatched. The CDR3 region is CASSVGGRYSYNEQFF. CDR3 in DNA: TGTGCCAGCAGCGTAGGCGGGAGGTACTCCTACAATGAGCAGTTCTTC.

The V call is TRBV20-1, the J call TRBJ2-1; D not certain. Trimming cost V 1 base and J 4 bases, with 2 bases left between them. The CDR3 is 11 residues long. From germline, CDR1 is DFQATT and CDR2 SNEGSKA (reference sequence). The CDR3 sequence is CSARVYNEQFF. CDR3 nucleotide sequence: TGCAGTGCTAGAGTATACAATGAGCAGTTCTTC.

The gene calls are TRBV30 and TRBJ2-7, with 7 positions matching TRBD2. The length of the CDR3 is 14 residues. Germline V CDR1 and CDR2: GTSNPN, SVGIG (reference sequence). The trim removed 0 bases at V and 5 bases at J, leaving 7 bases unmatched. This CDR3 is CAWSVRTRTNEQYF. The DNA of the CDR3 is TGTGCCTGGAGTGTACGGACTAGAACAAACGAGCAGTACTTC.

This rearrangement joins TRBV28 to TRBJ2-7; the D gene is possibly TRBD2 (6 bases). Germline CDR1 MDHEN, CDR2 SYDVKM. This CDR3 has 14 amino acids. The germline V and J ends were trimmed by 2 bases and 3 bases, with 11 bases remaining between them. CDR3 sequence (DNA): TGTGCCAGCAGTTTAGGGGGGAGTGGCTACGAGCAGTACTTC. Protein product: CASSLGGSGYEQYF. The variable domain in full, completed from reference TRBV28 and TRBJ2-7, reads DVKVTQSSRYLVKRTGEKVFLECVQDMDHENMFWYRQDPGLGLRLIYFSYDVKMKEKGDIPEGYSVSREKKERFSLILESASTNQTSMYLCASSLGGSGYEQYFGPGTRLTVT.

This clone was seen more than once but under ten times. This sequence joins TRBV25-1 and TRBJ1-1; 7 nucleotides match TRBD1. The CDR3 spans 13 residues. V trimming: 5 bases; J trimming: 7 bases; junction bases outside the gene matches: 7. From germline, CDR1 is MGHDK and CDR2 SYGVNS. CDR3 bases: TGTGCCAGCAGTCGACAGGGAGCCAATGAAGCTTTCTTT. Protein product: CASSRQGANEAFF.

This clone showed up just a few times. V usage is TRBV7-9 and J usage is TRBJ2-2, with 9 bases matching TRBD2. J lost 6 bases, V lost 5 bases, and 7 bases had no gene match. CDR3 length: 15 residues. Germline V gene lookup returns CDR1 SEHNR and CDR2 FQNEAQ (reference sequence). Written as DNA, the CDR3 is TGTGCCAGCAGCCTGGGACTAGCTTTGGCCGGGGAGCTGTTTTTT. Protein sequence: CASSLGLALAGELFF. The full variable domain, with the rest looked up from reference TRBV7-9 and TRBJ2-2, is DTGVSQNPRHKITKRGQNVTFRCDPISEHNRLYWYRQTLGQGPEFLTYFQNEAQLEKSRLLSDRFSAERPKGSFSTLEIQRTEQGDSAMYLCASSLGLALAGELFFGEGSRLTVL.

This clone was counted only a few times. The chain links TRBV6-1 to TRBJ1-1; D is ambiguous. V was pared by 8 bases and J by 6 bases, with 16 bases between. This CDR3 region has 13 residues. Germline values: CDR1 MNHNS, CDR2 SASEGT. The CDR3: CASPGGFRAEAFF. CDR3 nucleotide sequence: TGTGCCAGCCCCGGAGGGTTTAGAGCTGAAGCTTTCTTT.

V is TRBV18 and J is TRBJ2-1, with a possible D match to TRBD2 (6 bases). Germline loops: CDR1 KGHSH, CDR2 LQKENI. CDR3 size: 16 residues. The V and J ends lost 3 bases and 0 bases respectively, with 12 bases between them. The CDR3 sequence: CASSPRGLLSYNEQFF. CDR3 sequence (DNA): TGTGCCAGCTCACCTCGGGGACTTCTCTCCTACAATGAGCAGTTCTTC.

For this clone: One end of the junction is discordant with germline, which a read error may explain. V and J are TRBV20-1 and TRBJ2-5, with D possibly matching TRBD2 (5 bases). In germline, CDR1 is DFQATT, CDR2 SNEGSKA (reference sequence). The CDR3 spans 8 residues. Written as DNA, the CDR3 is TGCAGTGCTAGAGGGACTCACTTC. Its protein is CSARGTHF.

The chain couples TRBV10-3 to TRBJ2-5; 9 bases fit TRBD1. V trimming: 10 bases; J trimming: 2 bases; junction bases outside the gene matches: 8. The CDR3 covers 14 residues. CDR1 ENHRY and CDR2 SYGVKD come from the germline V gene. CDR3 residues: CATQVDRGQETQYF. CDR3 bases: TGTGCCACTCAGGTCGACAGGGGGCAAGAGACCCAGTACTTC.

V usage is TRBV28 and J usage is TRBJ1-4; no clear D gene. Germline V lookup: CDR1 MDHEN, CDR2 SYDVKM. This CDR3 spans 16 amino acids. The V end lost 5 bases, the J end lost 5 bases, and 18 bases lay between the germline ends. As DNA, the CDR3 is TGTGCCAGCAGTCTCCGGACCGGCGGCGGGAATGAAAAACTGTTTTTT. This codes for CASSLRTGGGNEKLFF.

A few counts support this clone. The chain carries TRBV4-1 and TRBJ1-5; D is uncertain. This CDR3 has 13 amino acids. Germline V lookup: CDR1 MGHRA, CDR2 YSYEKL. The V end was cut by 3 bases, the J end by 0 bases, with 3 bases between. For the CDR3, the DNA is TGCGCCAGCAGCCAGTATAGCAATCAGCCCCAGCATTTT. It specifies CASSQYSNQPQHF.

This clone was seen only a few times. The CDR3: CASGTGTSGNYEQYF. The CDR3 nucleotides read TGCGCCAGCGGAACCGGGACTAGCGGAAACTACGAGCAGTACTTC. The chain carries TRBV23-1 and TRBJ2-7; 11 bases align to TRBD2. TRBV23-1 is assigned to the ORF class and has an uncertain function. Germline trimming cut 8 bases from V and 3 bases from J; bases unmatched to any gene: 9. This CDR3 comprises 15 residues.

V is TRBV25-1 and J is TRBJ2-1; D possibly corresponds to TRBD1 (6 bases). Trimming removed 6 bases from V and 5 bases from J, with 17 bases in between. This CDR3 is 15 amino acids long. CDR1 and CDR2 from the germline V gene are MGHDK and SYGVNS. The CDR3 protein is CASSAAWGPHNEQFF. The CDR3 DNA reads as TGTGCCAGCAGCGCTGCGTGGGGGCCCCACAATGAGCAGTTCTTC.

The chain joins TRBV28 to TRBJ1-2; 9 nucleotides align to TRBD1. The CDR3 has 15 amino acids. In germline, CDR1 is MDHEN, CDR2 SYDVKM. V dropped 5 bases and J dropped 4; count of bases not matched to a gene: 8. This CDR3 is CASSAPGQGRYGYTF. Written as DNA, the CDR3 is TGTGCCAGCAGTGCTCCGGGACAGGGACGCTATGGCTACACCTTC.

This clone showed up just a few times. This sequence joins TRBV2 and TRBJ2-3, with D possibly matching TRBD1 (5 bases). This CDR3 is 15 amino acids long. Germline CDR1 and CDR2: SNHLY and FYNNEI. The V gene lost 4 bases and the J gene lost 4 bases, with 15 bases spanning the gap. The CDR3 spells CASSVPGWSADTQYF. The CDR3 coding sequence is TGTGCCAGCAGTGTGCCAGGGTGGTCGGCAGATACGCAGTATTTT.

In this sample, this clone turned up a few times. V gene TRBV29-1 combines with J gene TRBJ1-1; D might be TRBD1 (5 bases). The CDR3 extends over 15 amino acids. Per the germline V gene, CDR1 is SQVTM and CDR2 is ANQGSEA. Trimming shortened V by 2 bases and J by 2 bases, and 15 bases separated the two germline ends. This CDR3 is CSVELFDSRNTEAFF. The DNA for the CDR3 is TGCAGCGTTGAACTTTTTGACAGTAGAAACACTGAAGCTTTCTTT.

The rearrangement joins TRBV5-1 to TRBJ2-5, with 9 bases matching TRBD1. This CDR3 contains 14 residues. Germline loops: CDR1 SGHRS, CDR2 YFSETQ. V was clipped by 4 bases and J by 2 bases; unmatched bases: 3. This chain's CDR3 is CASSTDRGQETQYF. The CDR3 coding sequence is TGCGCCAGCAGCACAGACAGGGGGCAAGAGACCCAGTACTTC.

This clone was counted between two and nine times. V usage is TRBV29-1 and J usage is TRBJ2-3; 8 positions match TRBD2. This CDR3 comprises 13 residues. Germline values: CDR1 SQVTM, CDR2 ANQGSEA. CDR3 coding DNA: TGCAGTTATCAAGCGGGAGCACCAGATACGCAGTATTTT. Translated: CSYQAGAPDTQYF.

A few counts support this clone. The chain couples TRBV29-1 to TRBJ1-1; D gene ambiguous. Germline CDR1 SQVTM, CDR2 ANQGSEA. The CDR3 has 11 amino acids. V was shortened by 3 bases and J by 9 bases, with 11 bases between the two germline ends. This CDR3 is CSVDLERQAFF. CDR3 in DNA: TGCAGCGTTGATCTAGAGAGGCAAGCTTTCTTT.

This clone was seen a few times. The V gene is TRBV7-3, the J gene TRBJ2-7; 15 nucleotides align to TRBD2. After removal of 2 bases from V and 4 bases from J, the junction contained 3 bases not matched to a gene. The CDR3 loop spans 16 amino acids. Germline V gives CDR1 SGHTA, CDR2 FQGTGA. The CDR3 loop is CASSLSGTSGRYEQYF. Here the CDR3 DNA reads TGTGCCAGCAGCTTATCCGGGACTAGCGGGAGGTACGAGCAGTACTTC.

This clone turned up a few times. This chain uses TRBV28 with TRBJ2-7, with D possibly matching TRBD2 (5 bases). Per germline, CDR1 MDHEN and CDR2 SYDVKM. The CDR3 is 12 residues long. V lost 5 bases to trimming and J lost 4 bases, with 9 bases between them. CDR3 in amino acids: CASSRLRYEQYF. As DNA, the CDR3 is TGTGCCAGCAGTCGACTAAGATACGAGCAGTACTTC.

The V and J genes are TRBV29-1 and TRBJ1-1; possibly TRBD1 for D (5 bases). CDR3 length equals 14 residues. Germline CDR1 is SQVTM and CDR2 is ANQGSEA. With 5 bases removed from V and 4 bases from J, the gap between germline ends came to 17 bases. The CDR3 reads CSVQGLRMATEAFF. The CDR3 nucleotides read TGCAGCGTTCAGGGATTACGGATGGCCACTGAAGCTTTCTTT.

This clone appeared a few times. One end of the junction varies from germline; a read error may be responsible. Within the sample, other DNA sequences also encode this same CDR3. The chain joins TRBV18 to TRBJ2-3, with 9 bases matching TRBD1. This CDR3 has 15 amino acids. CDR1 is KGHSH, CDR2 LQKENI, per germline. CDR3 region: CASSPHRGPTDTQYF. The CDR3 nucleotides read TGTGCCAGCTCGCCACACAGGGGGCCCACAGATACGCAGTATTTT.

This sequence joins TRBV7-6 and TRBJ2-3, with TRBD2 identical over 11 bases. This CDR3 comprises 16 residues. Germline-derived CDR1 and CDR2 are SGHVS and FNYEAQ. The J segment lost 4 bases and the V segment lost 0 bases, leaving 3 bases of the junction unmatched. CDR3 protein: CASSLATSGSSDTQYF. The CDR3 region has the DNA TGTGCCAGCAGCTTAGCCACTAGCGGGAGTTCAGATACGCAGTATTTT.

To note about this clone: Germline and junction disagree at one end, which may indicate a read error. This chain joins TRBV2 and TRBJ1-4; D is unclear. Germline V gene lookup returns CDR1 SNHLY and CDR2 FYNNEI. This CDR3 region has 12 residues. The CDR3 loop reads CASSGIGRLSRF. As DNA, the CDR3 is TGTGCCAGCAGCGGGATCGGGAGACTCTCCCGTTTT.

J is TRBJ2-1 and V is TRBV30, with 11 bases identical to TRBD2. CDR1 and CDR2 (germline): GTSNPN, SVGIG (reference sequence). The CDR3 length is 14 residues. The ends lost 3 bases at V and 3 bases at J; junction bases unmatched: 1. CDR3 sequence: CAWRTSGNYNEQFF. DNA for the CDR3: TGTGCCTGGAGGACTAGCGGGAACTACAATGAGCAGTTCTTC.

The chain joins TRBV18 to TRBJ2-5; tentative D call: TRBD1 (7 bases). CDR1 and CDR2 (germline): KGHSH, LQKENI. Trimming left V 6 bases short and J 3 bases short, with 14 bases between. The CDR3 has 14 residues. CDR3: CASSRDRSKETQYF. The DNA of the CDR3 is TGTGCCAGCTCGCGGGACAGATCGAAAGAGACCCAGTACTTC.

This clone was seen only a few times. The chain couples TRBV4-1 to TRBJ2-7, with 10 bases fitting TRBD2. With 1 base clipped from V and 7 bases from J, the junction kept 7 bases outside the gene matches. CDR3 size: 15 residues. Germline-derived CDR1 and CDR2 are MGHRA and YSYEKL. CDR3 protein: CASSQGTSGREEQYF. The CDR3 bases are TGCGCCAGCAGCCAAGGGACTAGCGGACGGGAAGAGCAGTACTTC.

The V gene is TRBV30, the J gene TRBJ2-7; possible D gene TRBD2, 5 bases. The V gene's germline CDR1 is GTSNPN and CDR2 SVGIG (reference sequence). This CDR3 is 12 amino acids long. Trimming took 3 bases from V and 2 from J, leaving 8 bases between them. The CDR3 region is CAWSGVTYEQYF. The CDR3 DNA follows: TGTGCCTGGAGCGGGGTCACCTACGAGCAGTACTTC.